This T cell receptor (beta chain) is drawn from a study of blood T cell repertoires in COVID-19. As for the study in general: The United States, Italy and Spain were the sources of the acute and convalescent COVID-19 samples. PBMCs, B-cell-depleted T cells, or T cells provided the cDNA or gDNA that made up the material.

Trimming pared 5 bases from V and 3 bases from J, leaving 11 bases between. The CDR3 has 13 amino acids. Germline CDR1 reads MNHEY; CDR2 reads SMNVEV (reference sequence). Here immunoSEQ multiplex PCR was the method, and the copy in TCRdb shows in-frame clones only, minus some. In the table there are 150,000 or so clones, under 90% of which are singletons. The sequencing sample was made of peripheral blood. The chain carries TRBV27 and TRBJ2-7; D perhaps matches TRBD1 (5 bases). This TCR derives from a human donor in a cohort sampled during active COVID-19. This CDR3 is CASSPTDYYEQYF. As DNA, the CDR3 is TGTGCCAGCAGTCCGACAGATTACTACGAGCAGTACTTC.